This TCR beta chain was identified during a study of blood T cell repertoires in COVID-19. Study-level background: From the United States, Italy and Spain came samples of acute and convalescent COVID-19. PBMCs, B-cell-depleted T cells, or T cells provided the cDNA or gDNA that made up the material.

The protocol was immunoSEQ multiplex PCR, while the TCRdb copy is restricted to in-frame clones and leaves out a portion. The sample records around 230,000 clones, about 82% being singletons. The TCR comes from a man in his fifties with COVID-19, enrolled during active disease. The sample comprised peripheral blood.

The CDR3 nucleotides read TGTGCCAGCAGCCCCGGGACAGGCTACAATGAGCAGTTCTTC. It yields the protein CASSPGTGYNEQFF. This sequence joins TRBV7-9 and TRBJ2-1; TRBD1 matches at 8 bases. The CDR3 is made up of 14 amino acids. Germline V lookup: CDR1 SEHNR, CDR2 FQNEAQ (reference sequence). The V and J ends lost 5 bases and 3 bases, in that order; junction bases with no gene match: 3. Complete variable domain (other parts from reference TRBV7-9 and TRBJ2-1): DTGVSQNPRHKITKRGQNVTFRCDPISEHNRLYWYRQTLGQGPEFLTYFQNEAQLEKSRLLSDRFSAERPKGSFSTLEIQRTEQGDSAMYLCASSPGTGYNEQFFGPGTRLTVL.